The 22 T cell receptor beta chains presented below share a single source sample, sequenced in a study of beta chain features in type 1 diabetes. Study-level results: In all four CD4+ subsets, TCRB CDR3 length was significantly, moderately reduced in type 1 diabetes.

The entirety of the isolated RNA underwent reverse transcription, so expressed TCRB transcripts were sequenced. Sequencing used immunoSEQ multiplex PCR; TCRdb keeps in-frame clones, though not all of them. The table lists about 16,000 clones, just over 70% of them singletons, with 0.79% in the top ten. For these TCRs, the target antigens are not known. Material for sequencing was stem cell memory CD4+ T cells from blood. The receptors come from a man in his thirties or forties with type 1 diabetes.

The gene calls are TRBV4-3 and TRBJ1-5, with TRBD1 identical over 7 bases. Germline CDR1 and CDR2: LGHNA and YSLEER. Trimming at V came to 0 bases and at J to 3 bases, leaving 2 bases not matched to a gene. This CDR3 is built from 15 residues. This CDR3 is CASSQDTGANQPQHF. Here the CDR3 DNA reads TGCGCCAGCAGCCAAGATACAGGGGCCAATCAGCCCCAGCATTTT.

The chain joins TRBV30 to TRBJ2-7; possible D gene TRBD1, 5 bases. CDR3 length equals 15 residues. Trimming stripped 1 base from V and 0 bases from J, with 13 bases between. CDR1 is GTSNPN and CDR2 is SVGIG in the germline V gene (reference sequence). This CDR3 reads CAWSGQGTLSYEQYF. CDR3 in DNA: TGTGCCTGGAGTGGGCAGGGCACCCTCTCCTACGAGCAGTACTTC.

This clone was seen more than once but under ten times. The V gene is TRBV5-1, the J gene TRBJ2-1; 7 nucleotides agree with TRBD1. Germline loops: CDR1 SGHRS, CDR2 YFSETQ. The CDR3 is made up of 15 amino acids. V lost 4 bases, J lost 0 bases, and 4 bases stayed unmatched. DNA of the CDR3: TGCGCCAGCAGCGCGACAGGGAGCTCCTACAATGAGCAGTTCTTC. It translates to CASSATGSSYNEQFF.

J is TRBJ1-1 and V is TRBV1; TRBD1 was called by the table and not checked on the DNA. TRBV1 is a listed pseudogene. The CDR3 totals 12 residues. The CDR3 reads CTSSLVNSVAFF. DNA of the CDR3: TGCACCAGCAGCCTTGTAAACAGTGTTGCTTTCTTT.

The chain carries TRBV9 and TRBJ2-5, with TRBD2 identical over 9 bases. Trimming removed 1 base from V and 4 bases from J; junction bases left unmatched: 8. The CDR3 is 16 residues long. Germline-derived CDR1 and CDR2 are SGDLS and YYNGEE. CDR3 DNA sequence: TGTGCCAGCAGCGTACGGAGCGGGGGGTCGGGAGAGACCCAGTACTTC. Its protein product is CASSVRSGGSGETQYF.

The chain uses TRBV4-1 and TRBJ2-7; a possible D gene is TRBD2 (5 bases). V was shortened by 0 bases and J by 3 bases, with 15 bases between the two germline ends. Per the germline V gene, CDR1 is MGHRA and CDR2 is YSYEKL. The CDR3 sequence is 16 residues long. CDR3 sequence: CASSQDKRGLRYEQYF. The CDR3 nucleotides are TGCGCCAGCAGCCAAGATAAGCGAGGACTTCGCTACGAGCAGTACTTC.

This clone has more than one count but fewer than ten. The rearrangement links TRBV2 to TRBJ1-2; 8 bases line up with TRBD1. CDR3 length: 14 amino acids. Germline loops: CDR1 SNHLY, CDR2 FYNNEI. V trimming: 5 bases; J trimming: 8 bases; junction bases outside the gene matches: 10. In nucleotides, the CDR3 is TGTGCCAGCAGTACGGGACAGGCGTCATGGGGCTACACCTTC. Translating it yields CASSTGQASWGYTF.

The chain joins TRBV27 to TRBJ1-1; D gene unclear. V was cut by 10 bases and J by 1 base, with 16 bases left in between. This CDR3 comprises 14 residues. Per the germline V gene, CDR1 is MNHEY and CDR2 is SMNVEV (reference sequence). The CDR3 coding sequence is TGTGCCAAACAAGCCCGACTAAGGAACACTGAAGCTTTCTTT. It yields the protein CAKQARLRNTEAFF.

The genes are TRBV2 and TRBJ2-5; 9 bases are a match to TRBD2. CDR1 and CDR2 from the germline V gene are SNHLY and FYNNEI. This CDR3 spans 15 amino acids. V trimming: 1 base; J trimming: 11 bases; junction bases outside the gene matches: 11. CDR3: CASSEGWLAGREQYF. For the CDR3, the DNA is TGTGCCAGCAGTGAAGGGTGGCTAGCGGGGAGAGAGCAGTACTTC.

This chain links TRBV7-2 with TRBJ2-5, with TRBD2 as a possible D gene (6 bases). This CDR3 is 12 amino acids long. Germline assignment: CDR1 SGHTA and CDR2 FQGNSA. Trimming left V 7 bases short and J 2 bases short, with 8 bases between. CDR3 residues: CASTGTQETQYF. CDR3 DNA: TGTGCCAGCACCGGGACTCAAGAGACCCAGTACTTC.

A word on this clone: One junction end does not reproduce the germline sequence, and a read error may be involved. The chain links TRBV7-7 to TRBJ2-1; 8 bases map to TRBD1. The CDR3 spans 16 residues. Germline V gives CDR1 SSHAT, CDR2 FNYEAQ (reference sequence). The CDR3 sequence: CASSPSRTGRYNEQFF. In nucleotides, the CDR3 is TGTGCTAGCAGCCCAAGCAGGACAGGGAGATACAATGAGCAGTTCTTC. The full variable domain, completed using reference TRBV7-7 and TRBJ2-1, is GAGVSQSPRYKVTKRGQDVTLRCDPISSHATLYWYQQALGQGPEFLTYFNYEAQPDKSGLPSDRFSAERPEGSISTLTIQRTEQRDSAMYRCASSPSRTGRYNEQFFGPGTRLTVL.

The chain combines TRBV11-2 with TRBJ2-3; TRBD2 might be the D (6 bases). CDR3 length equals 16 residues. With 0 bases removed from V and 2 bases from J, the gap between germline ends came to 12 bases. The germline V gene has CDR1 SGHAT and CDR2 FQNNGV. The CDR3 DNA reads TGTGCCAGCAGCTTAGATCGGGGGTCGGCCACAGATACGCAGTATTTT. Protein product: CASSLDRGSATDTQYF.

This chain joins TRBV11-2 and TRBJ1-6; 9 bases line up with TRBD1. The germline gives CDR1 SGHAT, CDR2 FQNNGV. The CDR3 runs 15 residues. Trimming removed 5 bases from V and 9 bases from J; junction bases left unmatched: 8. The CDR3 reads CASSPTTGGSSPLHF. For the CDR3, the DNA is TGTGCCAGCAGCCCAACTACAGGGGGCTCTTCACCCCTCCACTTT.

The rearrangement joins TRBV2 to TRBJ1-1, with D perhaps TRBD1 (5 bases). Germline loops: CDR1 SNHLY, CDR2 FYNNEI. Deletions cut 6 bases from V and 10 bases from J, with 18 bases between. The CDR3 spans 13 residues. CDR3 loop: CASSPLPWGGAFF. The CDR3 bases are TGTGCCAGCAGCCCCCTACCTTGGGGGGGAGCTTTCTTT.

The chain carries TRBV2 and TRBJ1-6; weak D call: TRBD1 (6 bases). The ends were cut back, 8 bases at V and 6 bases at J, with 14 bases in the middle. CDR1 is SNHLY and CDR2 is FYNNEI in the germline V gene. The CDR3 contains 14 residues. Written as DNA, the CDR3 is TGTGCCAGCGTTCAGGGCAGGGGTAATTCACCCCTCCACTTT. Its translation is CASVQGRGNSPLHF.

This clone was detected only a few times. V and J are TRBV2 and TRBJ2-6; TRBD2 agrees at 12 bases. CDR1 is SNHLY and CDR2 is FYNNEI in the germline V gene. The CDR3 extends over 18 amino acids. With 8 bases clipped from V and 4 bases from J, the junction kept 12 bases outside the gene matches. CDR3 DNA: TGTGCCAGCTTGTTGCCCCTAGCGGGGGGGCCCGGGGCCAACGTCCTGACTTTC. It translates to CASLLPLAGGPGANVLTF.

This chain connects TRBV6-5 to TRBJ1-2; the D gene is possibly TRBD1 (6 bases). This CDR3 spans 15 amino acids. Germline assignment: CDR1 MNHEY and CDR2 SVGAGI. The V end lost 0 bases, the J end lost 8 bases, and 16 bases lay between the germline ends. CDR3 nucleotide sequence: TGTGCCAGCAGTTACTCGAACAGGGACGTCTGGGGCTACACCTTC. It translates to CASSYSNRDVWGYTF.

The chain joins TRBV18 to TRBJ1-1; the D is unclear. In germline, CDR1 is KGHSH, CDR2 LQKENI. Deletions cut 0 bases from V and 5 bases from J, with 19 bases between. This CDR3 comprises 17 residues. The CDR3 here is CASSPPGGLMAGTEAFF. The CDR3 DNA follows: TGTGCCAGCTCACCACCGGGAGGGCTGATGGCGGGGACTGAAGCTTTCTTT.

V usage is TRBV7-8 and J usage is TRBJ2-1, with no clear D. V was cut by 4 bases and J by 3 bases, with 4 bases left in between. Germline V gives CDR1 SGHVS, CDR2 FQNEAQ. The CDR3 is 12 amino acids. The CDR3 protein is CASSSFYNEQFF. The DNA of the CDR3 is TGTGCCAGCAGCTCATTCTACAATGAGCAGTTCTTC.

This clone was counted only a few times. The CDR3, as DNA: TGTGCCAGCAGCCAGGGGGCTAGCGGGGGGGAACGGGAGCAGTTCTTC. Amino acids: CASSQGASGGEREQFF. The chain recombines TRBV5-4 with TRBJ2-1; 12 nucleotides match TRBD2. V lost 4 bases, J lost 10 bases, and 12 bases stayed unmatched. The CDR3 totals 16 residues. Looked up from germline, CDR1 is SGHNT and CDR2 is YYREEE (reference sequence).

The chain combines TRBV7-9 with TRBJ1-2; weak D call: TRBD1 (5 bases). Germline values: CDR1 SEHNR, CDR2 FQNEAQ (reference sequence). The CDR3 has 13 amino acids. Trimming cost V 3 bases and J 2 bases, with 7 bases left between them. The CDR3 nucleotides read TGTGCCAGCAGCTTTGGGGCCAACTATGGCTACACCTTC. Residues: CASSFGANYGYTF.

This clone was picked up a small number of times. This chain links TRBV7-6 with TRBJ2-7; 9 nucleotides line up with TRBD1. V gave up 5 bases and J gave up 2 bases; unmatched junction bases: 4. The CDR3 is 14 amino acids. Germline CDR1 is SGHVS and CDR2 is FNYEAQ. CDR3 amino acids: CASSTRTGAYEQYF. CDR3 nucleotides: TGTGCCAGCAGCACTCGGACAGGGGCCTACGAGCAGTACTTC.